Below are 11 T cell receptor beta chains sequenced from a single sample in a study of shared clonotypes between healthy human individuals. The naive CD8 fraction comprised CD45RO-negative cells positively selected for CCR7 and excluded terminally differentiated effector memory CD45RA+ cells. Data came from immunoSEQ multiplex PCR; TCRdb stores just in-frame clones and leaves some out. The sample includes roughly 590,000 clones, 95% of them seen just once. The sequencing input was naive CD8+ T cells sorted from blood. These receptors all stem from a woman in her thirties in good health.

This clone was picked up one time. The J gene is TRBJ2-7, the V gene TRBV28; 9 bases align to TRBD2. Germline CDR1 MDHEN, CDR2 SYDVKM. Unmatched junction bases numbered 9, after V lost 3 bases and J lost 0 bases. The CDR3 has 17 residues. CDR3 bases: TGTGCCAGCAGTTTTGTGCAAGCGGGAGGAAGCTCCTACGAGCAGTACTTC. This encodes CASSFVQAGGSSYEQYF.

The V call is TRBV7-9, the J call TRBJ2-3; D is unresolved. The germline gives CDR1 SEHNR, CDR2 FQNEAQ (reference sequence). This CDR3 is 14 amino acids long. The germline V and J ends were trimmed by 5 bases and 3 bases, with 12 bases remaining between them. The CDR3: CASSATFGTDTQYF. The CDR3 nucleotides read TGTGCCAGCAGCGCCACATTCGGGACAGATACGCAGTATTTT.

The chain recombines TRBV7-8 with TRBJ2-1; TRBD2 aligns across 7 bases. This CDR3 contains 18 residues. Germline CDR1 is SGHVS and CDR2 is FQNEAQ. The V gene end was trimmed by 5 bases and the J gene end by 3 bases; junction bases not matched to a gene: 16. CDR3 protein: CASSQIKGGSPRYNEQFF. In nucleotides, the CDR3 is TGTGCCAGCAGCCAGATTAAGGGCGGGAGCCCTCGCTACAATGAGCAGTTCTTC.

The V call is TRBV19, the J call TRBJ1-1; a possible D gene is TRBD1 (6 bases). The germline V gene has CDR1 LNHDA and CDR2 SQIVND (reference sequence). Deletions cut 2 bases from V and 1 base from J, with 11 bases between. This CDR3 spans 15 amino acids. The chain's CDR3 is CASSIYTGTNTEAFF. The CDR3 DNA sequence: TGTGCCAGTAGTATATATACAGGGACGAACACTGAAGCTTTCTTT.

J is TRBJ2-6 and V is TRBV7-8; no clear D gene. The V and J ends lost 1 base and 0 bases respectively, with 4 bases between them. The CDR3 spans 15 residues. Germline-derived CDR1 and CDR2 are SGHVS and FQNEAQ. CDR3 in amino acids: CASSLGFSGANVLTF. Here the CDR3 DNA reads TGTGCCAGCAGCTTAGGATTCTCTGGGGCCAACGTCCTGACTTTC.

The chain couples TRBV28 to TRBJ1-5, with a tentative D call TRBD1 (6 bases). V dropped 11 bases and J dropped 0 bases, with 17 bases sitting between them. The CDR3 length is 15 residues. Per germline, CDR1 MDHEN and CDR2 SYDVKM. The CDR3 region has the DNA TGTGCCGCCGAACAGGGACGGTCTAGCAATCAGCCCCAGCATTTT. It codes for CAAEQGRSSNQPQHF.

This chain joins TRBV28 and TRBJ2-3; D is ambiguous. The CDR3 spans 14 residues. V lost 5 bases, J lost 5 bases, and 14 bases lay in between. Per germline, CDR1 MDHEN and CDR2 SYDVKM. CDR3 sequence reads: CASSRNRRKDTQYF. In DNA, the CDR3 is TGTGCCAGCAGTCGGAATCGTAGAAAAGATACGCAGTATTTT.

V gene TRBV11-2 combines with J gene TRBJ1-5; the D is unclear. Per germline, CDR1 SGHAT and CDR2 FQNNGV. Trimming took 1 base from V and 0 from J, leaving 7 bases between them. The length of the CDR3 is 15 residues. The CDR3 DNA follows: TGTGCCAGCAGCTTAGGTGCCAATAGCAATCAGCCCCAGCATTTT. This gives the protein CASSLGANSNQPQHF.

The J gene is TRBJ2-1, the V gene TRBV7-6; possibly TRBD2 for D (5 bases). CDR3 length equals 13 residues. V lost 5 bases and J lost 10, with 15 bases in between. Germline V gene lookup returns CDR1 SGHVS and CDR2 FNYEAQ. The CDR3 loop reads CASSQRGSHEQFF. DNA for the CDR3: TGTGCCAGCAGCCAAAGAGGGTCCCACGAGCAGTTCTTC.

The J gene is TRBJ2-3, the V gene TRBV2, with D possibly being TRBD2 (6 bases). The V gene's germline CDR1 is SNHLY and CDR2 FYNNEI. V lost 4 bases and J lost 4, with 15 bases in between. The CDR3 length is 15 residues. The CDR3 spells CASSGPLAPPDTQYF. As DNA, the CDR3 is TGTGCCAGCAGTGGGCCACTAGCACCCCCAGATACGCAGTATTTT.

The chain links TRBV27 to TRBJ1-4, with TRBD1 matching over 7 bases. This CDR3 spans 12 amino acids. Trimming took 8 bases from V and 10 from J; bases not matched to a gene: 7. Per germline, CDR1 MNHEY and CDR2 SMNVEV (reference sequence). Here the CDR3 DNA reads TGTGCCAGCGCCACCCCAGGGGGAAAACTGTTTTTT. Protein product: CASATPGGKLFF.